This T cell receptor (beta chain) was documented in a study of beta chain features in type 1 diabetes. Of the isolated RNA, all was reverse transcribed, and so the sequenced material was expressed TCRB transcripts. Mean read depth for naive, central memory and regulatory T cell samples was approximately 3.57 million reads. Produced via immunoSEQ multiplex PCR; TCRdb's table is partial and in-frame only. The repertoire holds around 300,000 clones, with about 10% as singletons. V lost 3 bases to trimming and J lost 3 bases; unmatched junction nucleotides: 6. The length of the CDR3 is 15 residues. Germline assignment: CDR1 SGDLS and CDR2 YYNGEE.

The clonotype originates from a woman under 40 in good health. Sequencing input: naive CD4+ T cells from blood. The genes are TRBV9 and TRBJ2-7, with 10 bases fitting TRBD1. The CDR3 here is CASSAGQGVNYEQYF. The CDR3 DNA is TGTGCCAGCAGCGCCGGACAGGGGGTTAACTACGAGCAGTACTTC.